Sequencing of this T cell receptor (beta chain) was carried out in a study of T cells in Graves' hyperthyroidism and ophthalmopathy (dated by TCRdb to the late 2010s). For the wider study: Peripheral blood samples were taken at initial diagnosis, before any treatment was given. Prospective prediction of ophthalmopathy was tested in an independent validation cohort of fewer than 20 hyperthyroidism patients and 17 patients who later progressed to ophthalmopathy. Following sampling, methimazole starting at 30 mg daily was given to hyperthyroidism patients, and high-dose intravenous methylprednisolone was given to ophthalmopathy patients. In addition, the study compared T-cell repertoires in thyroid tissue and in blood from six Graves' hyperthyroidism patients. The paper reports TCR Vbeta CDR3 sequencing of 130 to 150 peripheral blood samples: fewer than 50 ophthalmopathy, around 80 hyperthyroidism and some 17 progressor patients. To identify TCR V-J signatures that set the groups apart, the researchers used a discovery cohort of 100 patients, made up of under 45 with Graves' ophthalmopathy and 57 with stable Graves' hyperthyroidism. The 95 to 100 discovery patients were randomly split 7:3 into training and test sets.

What the work shows at the level of the full study, not this receptor alone: In validation, the model predicted progression to ophthalmopathy with around 71% sensitivity and 72% to 85% specificity, a median of approximately 6.7 months before onset. No statistical method was used to fix the sample size in advance, and group allocation was not hidden from the investigators. Blood samples also contained most of the expanded thyroid clonotypes (frequency above 0.001), which suggests that blood repertoires may reflect thyroid immune responses. In cross-validation, a model built on a 13 V-J signature told ophthalmopathy apart from stable hyperthyroidism with under 90% sensitivity and roughly 82% specificity, and in testing the same model reached 80%/75%.

The TCR beta CDR3 regions were amplified from the RNA transcripts. For the first round of RT-PCR on the TCR CDR3, the HTBI primer set was used together with the Qiagen OneStep RT-PCR kit. Libraries were constructed in a second round of multiplex PCR, after which size selection and purification were performed. Libraries were sequenced paired-end with 100 bp reads on an Illumina HiSeq2000. The source study handled its data this way. Raw data were processed with SOAPnuke, discarding reads with adapters, uncalled bases, mean Phred below 15, or no exact constant-primer or identifier match. High-quality paired reads were merged with COPE v1.2.5, and unique nucleotide sequences were defined as clonotypes. MiTCR v1.1 was used to align clonotypes to the IMGT TRBV, TRBD and TRBJ reference segments. The analysis included only V-J combinations with a frequency above 0.0001, which together covered about 99% of the repertoires. The TCS score was defined as the ratio of F50 (clonal expansion) to E x V (chaos), calculated using BLOSUM62-based TCRdist between CDR3 peptides within each V-J. Welch's t-statistics and random forest reduced roughly 540 V-J features to about 13, which were used in a naive Bayes classifier (R e1071). The public reads were run again by TCRdb, first through fastp at Q25 and then through MiXCR, and only productive beta chains were kept. Rows merge per CDR3 protein into single entries with the most common DNA and genes. These V and J calls rely on TCRdb rather than the paper's analysis. The sample table shows some 560,000 distinct CDR3 sequences, and roughly 15% are seen once. The leading ten clones occupy approximately 15% of the sample.

Many counts were recorded for this clonotype. Its antigen is currently not known. No clone much larger than this one lies a single base away; base qualities are absent. The CDR3 sequence holds 12 residues, the cysteine and phenylalanine included. CDR3 DNA is the only sequence kept; it has 36 bases, read in frame from the first base. As encoded in the germline V gene, CDR1 is MNHNS while CDR2 is SASEGT. At the junction V is shortened by 9 bases and J by 5 bases; bases outside the gene matches: 7. Stable Graves' hyperthyroidism was defined as the absence of progression to ophthalmopathy over 18 months of follow-up. The hyperthyroidism patients were between 18 and 65 years old and newly diagnosed, with a disease duration of less than 2 months. Patients with uncontrolled infections, other autoimmune diseases, pregnancy or lactation were excluded. Diagnoses were based on clinical symptoms, serum thyroxine and TRAb, thyroid ultrasound and orbital computed tomography. PBMCs were separated from roughly 10 ml of fresh peripheral blood using Ficoll-Paque density gradient centrifugation. Trizol reagent was used to extract total RNA, and RNA quality was then checked on an Agilent 2100 Bioanalyzer.

The chain joins TRBV6-1 to TRBJ2-7, with 7 bases aligning to TRBD2. The sequence came from a woman in her thirties or forties with Graves' hyperthyroidism. Sequences were obtained from blood. In nucleotides, the sequence is TGTGCCAGTGGGGGGGAGGGCCACGAGCAGTACTTC. This sequence encodes CASGGEGHEQYF.